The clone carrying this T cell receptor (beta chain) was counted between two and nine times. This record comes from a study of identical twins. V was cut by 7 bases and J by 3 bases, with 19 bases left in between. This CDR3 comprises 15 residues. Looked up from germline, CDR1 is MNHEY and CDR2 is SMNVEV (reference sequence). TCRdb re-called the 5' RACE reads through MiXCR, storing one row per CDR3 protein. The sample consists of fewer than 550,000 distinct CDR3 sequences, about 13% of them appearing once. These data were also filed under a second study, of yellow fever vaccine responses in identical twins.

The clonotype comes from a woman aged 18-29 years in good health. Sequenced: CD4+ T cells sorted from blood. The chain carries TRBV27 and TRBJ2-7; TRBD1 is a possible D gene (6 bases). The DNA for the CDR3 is TGTGCCAGCAAGGTATTTCGGGACAAATACTACGAGCAGTACTTC. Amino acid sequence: CASKVFRDKYYEQYF.